The 31 T cell receptor beta chains reported below all come from one sample, sequenced in a study of CD4+ T cells in melanoma. The assay was immunoSEQ multiplex PCR, and TCRdb's table has in-frame clones only and misses some. The sample lists 7,000 or so clones, 50% to 75% occurring once. The sequenced sample consisted of cells from a culture (not recorded whether cultured in vitro). These receptors were taken from a human donor with melanoma.

The chain employs TRBV4-3 and TRBJ1-2; 8 bases align to TRBD1. This CDR3 is 17 amino acids long. V lost 0 bases to trimming and J lost 5 bases; unmatched junction nucleotides: 11. Per the germline V gene, CDR1 is LGHNA and CDR2 is YSLEER. CDR3 amino acids: CASSQDPTRGRPYGYTF. The CDR3 nucleotides read TGCGCCAGCAGCCAAGACCCAACCAGGGGGCGCCCGTATGGCTACACCTTC.

The chain carries TRBV3-1 (or the pseudogene TRBV3-2) and TRBJ1-2, with a tentative D call TRBD1 (5 bases). Per germline, CDR1 LGHDT and CDR2 YNNKEL (reference sequence). The length of the CDR3 is 20 residues. V gave up 0 bases and J gave up 1 base, with 24 bases separating them. As DNA, the CDR3 is TGTGCCAGCAGCCAAGATGTTCGGCGACGGGGCATCTCTAATAACTATGGCTACACCTTC. Translating gives CASSQDVRRRGISNNYGYTF.

This chain uses TRBV7-8 with TRBJ1-6; the D gene is possibly TRBD1 (5 bases). V was shortened by 3 bases and J by 6 bases, with 12 bases between the two germline ends. CDR1 and CDR2 from the germline V gene are SGHVS and FQNEAQ. The CDR3 extends over 15 amino acids. CDR3 sequence reads: CASSFHIRGNSPLHF. CDR3 in DNA: TGTGCCAGCAGCTTCCACATTAGGGGTAATTCACCCCTCCACTTT.

The chain recombines TRBV9 with TRBJ1-1, with no clear D. Germline V gives CDR1 SGDLS, CDR2 YYNGEE. V was trimmed by 4 bases and J by 1 base, leaving 14 bases between them. CDR3 length equals 15 residues. CDR3: CASSSHEWGNTEAFF. The CDR3 DNA follows: TGTGCCAGCAGCTCCCATGAGTGGGGGAACACTGAAGCTTTCTTT.

This clone was found once. The rearrangement joins TRBV12-2 to TRBJ1-3. TRBV12-2 counts as a pseudogene. This CDR3 has 17 residues. The CDR3 DNA reads as TGTGCAAGTCGCTTAGCTCTCGGACGGACCTCTGGAAACACCATATATTTT. This sequence encodes CASRLALGRTSGNTIYF.

The rearrangement links TRBV30 to TRBJ2-3; tentative D call: TRBD1 (5 bases). Germline V lookup: CDR1 GTSNPN, CDR2 SVGIG (reference sequence). Trimming left V 0 bases short and J 2 bases short, with 6 bases between. CDR3 length: 13 residues. CDR3 amino acids: CAWSVRATDTQYF. For the CDR3, the DNA is TGTGCCTGGAGTGTCAGGGCCACAGATACGCAGTATTTT.

V is TRBV30 and J is TRBJ2-1, with D perhaps TRBD2 (6 bases). CDR3 length equals 16 residues. CDR1 is GTSNPN and CDR2 is SVGIG in the germline V gene (reference sequence). V was clipped by 0 bases and J by 0 bases, with 12 bases between them. The CDR3 region is CAWSVKGLPSYNEQFF. The CDR3 DNA sequence: TGTGCCTGGAGTGTAAAGGGACTGCCCTCCTACAATGAGCAGTTCTTC.

V is TRBV12-3 or TRBV12-4 and J is TRBJ2-5; D is possibly TRBD1 (6 bases). The CDR3 extends over 13 amino acids. The V and J ends lost 8 bases and 3 bases respectively, with 13 bases between them. The CDR3 sequence is CASLGGSKETQYF. In DNA, the CDR3 is TGTGCCAGCTTAGGGGGTTCGAAAGAGACCCAGTACTTC.

V and J are TRBV6-1 and TRBJ2-2; 14 nucleotides align to TRBD2. Trimming cost V 3 bases and J 6 bases; bases outside gene matches: 0. This CDR3 region has 15 residues. Germline CDR1 reads MNHNS; CDR2 reads SASEGT. CDR3 amino acids: CASSETSGGAGELFF. CDR3 coding DNA: TGTGCCAGCAGTGAGACTAGCGGGGGGGCCGGGGAGCTGTTTTTT.

The chain joins TRBV30 to TRBJ1-1; the D gene is possibly TRBD1 (6 bases). This CDR3 contains 11 residues. Trimming stripped 5 bases from V and 7 bases from J, with 11 bases between. Germline CDR1 is GTSNPN and CDR2 is SVGIG (reference sequence). The CDR3 is CAWAGQFEAFF. As DNA, the CDR3 is TGTGCCTGGGCCGGACAGTTTGAAGCTTTCTTT.

This clone has a handful of counts. J is TRBJ2-5 and V is TRBV12-3 or TRBV12-4; D perhaps matches TRBD1 (6 bases). V dropped 6 bases and J dropped 0 bases, with 8 bases sitting between them. The length of the CDR3 is 13 residues. CDR3 DNA sequence: TGTGCCAGCAGCCGGGACAACCAAGAGACCCAGTACTTC. This codes for CASSRDNQETQYF.

The V call is TRBV2, the J call TRBJ1-6; maybe TRBD1 (6 bases). The CDR3 extends over 14 amino acids. CDR1 is SNHLY and CDR2 is FYNNEI in the germline V gene. With 4 bases removed from V and 7 bases from J, the gap between germline ends came to 11 bases. CDR3 bases: TGTGCCAGCAGTGGGAGGACAGTGAATTCACCCCTCCACTTT. Amino acids: CASSGRTVNSPLHF.

This clone is termed medium-sized. Written as DNA, the CDR3 is TGTGCCAGTAGGGGGGCGGGGGGCCCCTACAATGAGCAGTTCTTC. It is translated as CASRGAGGPYNEQFF. The V gene is TRBV19, the J gene TRBJ2-1, with TRBD2 identical over 8 bases. V was clipped by 6 bases and J by 2 bases; unmatched bases: 6. Germline CDR1 and CDR2: LNHDA and SQIVND (reference sequence). This CDR3 has 15 amino acids.

In its sample, this clone was seen a few times. The chain has TRBV7-9 and TRBJ1-1, with D perhaps matching TRBD1 (6 bases). The CDR3 loop spans 12 amino acids. In germline, CDR1 is SEHNR, CDR2 FQNEAQ (reference sequence). V lost 5 bases to trimming and J lost 12 bases, with 16 bases between them. CDR3 sequence (DNA): TGTGCCAGCAGCGGGGGGGGCCACCTGACTTTCTTT. It yields the protein CASSGGGHLTFF.

The chain is built from TRBV7-6 and TRBJ2-2; TRBD1 aligns across 10 bases. This CDR3 spans 15 amino acids. Germline-derived CDR1 and CDR2 are SGHVS and FNYEAQ. The V gene end was trimmed by 5 bases and the J gene end by 9 bases; junction bases not matched to a gene: 9. The CDR3 protein is CASSLGTGVSRELFF. The CDR3 DNA reads TGTGCCAGCAGCCTGGGGACAGGGGTTTCCAGGGAGCTGTTTTTT.

This chain uses TRBV7-9 with TRBJ2-7; 10 bases align to TRBD2. This CDR3 is 14 amino acids long. Looked up from germline, CDR1 is SEHNR and CDR2 is FQNEAQ (reference sequence). V lost 3 bases to trimming and J lost 6 bases; unmatched junction nucleotides: 5. The CDR3 DNA is TGTGCCAGCAGCTTCCCTAGGACTAGCGGCGAGCAGTACTTC. Its translation: CASSFPRTSGEQYF.

Notes on this clone: This sample includes further DNA sequences coding for the same CDR3. This chain links TRBV3-1 (or the pseudogene TRBV3-2) with TRBJ2-3, with TRBD1 identical over 11 bases. Trimming took 2 bases from V and 2 from J; bases not matched to a gene: 3. This CDR3 region has 16 residues. CDR1 is LGHDT, CDR2 YNNKEL, per germline (reference sequence). Here the CDR3 DNA reads TGTGCCAGCAGCCAAAGGACAGGGGGCTCCACAGATACGCAGTATTTT. It encodes CASSQRTGGSTDTQYF.

By share, this clone ranks as medium-sized. The chain uses TRBV20-1 and TRBJ2-1; 12 bases align to TRBD2. J was trimmed by 4 bases and V by 3 bases; bases with no gene match: 4. The CDR3 length is 15 residues. Per the germline V gene, CDR1 is DFQATT and CDR2 is SNEGSKA (reference sequence). CDR3 sequence: CSASRTSGEYNEQFF. The CDR3 DNA sequence: TGCAGTGCTAGTAGGACTAGCGGGGAGTACAATGAGCAGTTCTTC.

The CDR3 nucleotides are TGTGCCAGCAGTTTATTCCCGACAGGGGACTATGGCTACACCTTC. It translates to CASSLFPTGDYGYTF. V and J are TRBV6-2 or TRBV6-3 and TRBJ1-2, with 8 bases matching TRBD1. The CDR3 covers 15 residues. The trim removed 4 bases at V and 3 bases at J, leaving 7 bases unmatched. The germline gives CDR1 MNHEY, CDR2 SVGEGT.

This clone was observed a few times. This chain connects TRBV19 to TRBJ1-5; 10 nucleotides align to TRBD1. This CDR3 has 14 residues. J gave up 4 bases and V 4 bases, and 1 base lay outside the gene matches. From germline, CDR1 is LNHDA and CDR2 SQIVND (reference sequence). The CDR3 coding sequence is TGTGCCAGTAGTAGACAGGGGGCGAATCAGCCCCAGCATTTT. Amino acid sequence: CASSRQGANQPQHF.

V gene TRBV30 combines with J gene TRBJ1-4, with no clear D. This CDR3 spans 15 amino acids. Germline V gene lookup returns CDR1 GTSNPN and CDR2 SVGIG (reference sequence). V gave up 0 bases and J gave up 0 bases, with 8 bases separating them. For the CDR3, the DNA is TGTGCCTGGAGTGTATTGGGCGCAACTAATGAAAAACTGTTTTTT. It yields the protein CAWSVLGATNEKLFF.

Sample share makes this clone medium-sized. This chain uses TRBV20-1 with TRBJ2-7; possible D gene TRBD2, 6 bases. Per the germline V gene, CDR1 is DFQATT and CDR2 is SNEGSKA (reference sequence). There are 14 residues in the CDR3. Between the trimmed V and J ends, which lost 3 bases and 3 bases, there was a span of 15 bases. The CDR3 loop reads CSASLGGILYEQYF. Written as DNA, the CDR3 is TGCAGTGCTAGTCTCGGGGGAATTCTCTACGAGCAGTACTTC.

This rearrangement joins TRBV5-5 to TRBJ2-1; 11 nucleotides agree with TRBD2. V lost 2 bases to trimming and J lost 7 bases; unmatched junction nucleotides: 11. The CDR3 contains 17 residues. Germline V gene data show CDR1 as SGHKS and CDR2 as YYEKEE (reference sequence). The CDR3 loop is CASSFLLAGAPVNEQFF. For the CDR3, the DNA is TGTGCCAGCAGCTTCCTACTAGCGGGGGCCCCAGTGAATGAGCAGTTCTTC. The full variable domain, rest sourced from reference TRBV5-5 and TRBJ2-1, is DAGVTQSPTHLIKTRGQQVTLRCSPISGHKSVSWYQQVLGQGPQFIFQYYEKEERGRGNFPDRFSARQFPNYSSELNVNALLLGDSALYLCASSFLLAGAPVNEQFFGPGTRLTVL.

In this sample, this clone turned up a few times. The chain has TRBV7-9 and TRBJ2-5; no clear D. V lost 6 bases and J 5 bases, leaving 13 bases between the germline ends. There are 13 residues in the CDR3. Looked up from germline, CDR1 is SEHNR and CDR2 is FQNEAQ (reference sequence). CDR3 DNA sequence: TGTGCCAGCAGTCGCCCGTCCCGGGAGACCCAGTACTTC. This encodes CASSRPSRETQYF. Complete variable domain (other parts from reference TRBV7-9 and TRBJ2-5): DTGVSQNPRHKITKRGQNVTFRCDPISEHNRLYWYRQTLGQGPEFLTYFQNEAQLEKSRLLSDRFSAERPKGSFSTLEIQRTEQGDSAMYLCASSRPSRETQYFGPGTRLLVL.

This rearrangement joins TRBV7-3 to TRBJ2-1, with D perhaps assigned TRBD1 or TRBD2 (6 bases each). This CDR3 has 16 residues. Germline loops: CDR1 SGHTA, CDR2 FQGTGA. V was trimmed by 5 bases and J by 5 bases, leaving 19 bases between them. The chain's CDR3 is CASSETGAGVDNEQFF. CDR3 DNA: TGTGCCAGCAGCGAGACGGGGGCGGGTGTTGACAATGAGCAGTTCTTC.

This clone was seen just once. The chain employs TRBV7-9 and TRBJ2-7; 10 positions agree with TRBD1. This CDR3 has 15 residues. Germline V lookup: CDR1 SEHNR, CDR2 FQNEAQ (reference sequence). Trimming removed 6 bases from V and 2 bases from J; junction bases left unmatched: 7. The DNA of the CDR3 is TGTGCCAGCAGTCCGGGGACAGGGGTCCCCTACGAGCAGTACTTC. It is translated as CASSPGTGVPYEQYF.

V usage is TRBV4-1 and J usage is TRBJ2-4; possibly TRBD2 for D (6 bases). The CDR3 totals 17 residues. V was trimmed by 1 base and J by 4 bases, leaving 17 bases between them. The germline V gene encodes CDR1 MGHRA and CDR2 YSYEKL. The CDR3 coding sequence is TGCGCCAGCAGCCAAGTTAGGGCTAGCGAGATAAAAAACATTCAGTACTTC. Its translation is CASSQVRASEIKNIQYF.

CDR3 bases: TGTGCCACCAGTGATTTACAGGGGGGGGCAGATACGCAGTATTTT. Its protein is CATSDLQGGADTQYF. V usage is TRBV24-1 and J usage is TRBJ2-3; possible D gene TRBD1, 8 bases. Germline CDR1 and CDR2: KGHDR and SFDVKD. This CDR3 has 15 amino acids. With 1 base removed from V and 4 bases from J, the gap between germline ends came to 11 bases.

The chain carries TRBV5-1 and TRBJ2-7, with a tentative D call TRBD1 (5 bases). The germline CDR1 and CDR2 sequences are SGHRS and YFSETQ. The ends were cut back, 1 base at V and 0 bases at J, with 11 bases in the middle. The CDR3 sequence is 15 residues long. In DNA form, the CDR3 reads TGCGCCAGCAGCTTGATGCAGGGCAGCTCCTACGAGCAGTACTTC. This translates into CASSLMQGSSYEQYF.

This clone is termed medium-sized. The chain links TRBV2 to TRBJ1-6; tentatively, D is TRBD1 (6 bases). The V and J ends lost 7 bases and 8 bases respectively, with 15 bases between them. Germline V gene data show CDR1 as SNHLY and CDR2 as FYNNEI. This CDR3 is 14 amino acids long. DNA for the CDR3: TGTGCCAGCACCATGGGGGGCTCGCATTCACCCCTCCACTTT. Protein sequence: CASTMGGSHSPLHF.

In regard to this clone: Other DNA sequences within the sample encode an identical CDR3. The genes are TRBV7-9 and TRBJ1-1; TRBD1 matches at 12 bases. Germline CDR1 and CDR2: SEHNR and FQNEAQ (reference sequence). This CDR3 has 14 amino acids. V shed 5 bases, J shed 5 bases, and the junction held 3 bases outside the gene matches. As DNA, the CDR3 is TGTGCCAGCAGCCGGGACAGGGGGCGAACTGAAGCTTTCTTT. Translated: CASSRDRGRTEAFF.